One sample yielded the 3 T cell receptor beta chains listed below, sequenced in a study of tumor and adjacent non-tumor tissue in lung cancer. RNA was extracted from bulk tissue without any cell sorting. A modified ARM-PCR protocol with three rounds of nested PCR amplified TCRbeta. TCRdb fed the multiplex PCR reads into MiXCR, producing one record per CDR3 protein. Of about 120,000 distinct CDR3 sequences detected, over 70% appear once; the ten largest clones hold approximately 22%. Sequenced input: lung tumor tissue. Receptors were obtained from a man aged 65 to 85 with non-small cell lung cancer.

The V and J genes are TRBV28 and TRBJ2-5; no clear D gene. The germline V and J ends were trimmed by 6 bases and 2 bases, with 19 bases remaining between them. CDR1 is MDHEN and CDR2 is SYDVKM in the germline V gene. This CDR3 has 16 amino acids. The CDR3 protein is CASSKTGFPEQETQYF. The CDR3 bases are TGTGCCAGCAGCAAAACCGGGTTCCCCGAGCAAGAGACCCAGTACTTC.

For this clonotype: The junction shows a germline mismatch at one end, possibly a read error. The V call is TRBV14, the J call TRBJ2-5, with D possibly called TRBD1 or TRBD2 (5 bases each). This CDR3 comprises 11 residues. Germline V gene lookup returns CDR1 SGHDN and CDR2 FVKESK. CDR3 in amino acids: CASSQMGTQYF. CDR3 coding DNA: TGTGCCAGCAGCCAAATGGGGACCCAGTATTTC.

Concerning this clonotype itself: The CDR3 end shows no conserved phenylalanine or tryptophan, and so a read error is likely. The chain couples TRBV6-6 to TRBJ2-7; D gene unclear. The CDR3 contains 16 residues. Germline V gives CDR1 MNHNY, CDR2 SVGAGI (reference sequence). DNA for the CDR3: TGTGCCAGGAGTTACTCGCAGGTCAATCCCTCCTACGAGCAGTACTAC. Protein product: CARSYSQVNPSYEQYY.